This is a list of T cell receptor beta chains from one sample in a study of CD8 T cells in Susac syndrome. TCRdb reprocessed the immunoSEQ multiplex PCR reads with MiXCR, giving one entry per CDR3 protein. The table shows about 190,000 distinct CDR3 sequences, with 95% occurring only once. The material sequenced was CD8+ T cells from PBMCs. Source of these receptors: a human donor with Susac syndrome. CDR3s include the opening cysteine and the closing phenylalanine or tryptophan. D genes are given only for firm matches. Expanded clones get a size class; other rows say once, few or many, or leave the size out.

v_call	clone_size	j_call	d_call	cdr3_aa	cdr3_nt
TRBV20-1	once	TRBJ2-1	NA	CSAPNLNEQFF	TGCAGTGCTCCCAATCTTAATGAGCAGTTCTTC
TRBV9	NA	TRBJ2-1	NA	CASSGRSPAGSSYNEQFF	TGTGCCAGCAGCGGTAGGAGTCCGGCGGGGAGCTCCTACAATGAGCAGTTCTTC
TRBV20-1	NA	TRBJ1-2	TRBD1	CSAREQGNYGYTF	TGCAGTGCTAGAGAACAGGGGAACTATGGCTACACCTTC
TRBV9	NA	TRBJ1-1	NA	CASSLQVTGTEAFF	TGTGCCAGCAGCCTACAGGTCACGGGGACTGAAGCTTTCTTT
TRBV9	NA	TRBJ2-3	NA	CASSVGGVITDTQYF	TGTGCCAGCAGCGTAGGGGGGGTGATCACAGATACGCAGTATTTT
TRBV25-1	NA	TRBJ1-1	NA	CASSVREANTEAFF	TGTGCCAGCAGTGTCAGGGAGGCAAACACTGAAGCTTTCTTT
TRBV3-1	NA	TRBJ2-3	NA	CASSQVTRDTQYF	TGTGCCAGCAGCCAAGTGACCCGTGATACGCAGTATTTT
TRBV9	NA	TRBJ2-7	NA	CASSPSPSPAYEQYF	TGTGCCAGCAGCCCATCCCCGAGCCCTGCCTACGAGCAGTACTTC
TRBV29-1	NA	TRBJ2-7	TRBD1	CSVEDQGAYEQYF	TGCAGCGTTGAGGATCAGGGGGCGTACGAGCAGTACTTC
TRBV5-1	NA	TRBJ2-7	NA	CASSPGAAAYEQYF	TGCGCCAGCAGCCCGGGAGCGGCCGCCTACGAGCAGTACTTC
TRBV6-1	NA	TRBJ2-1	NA	CASSPTLEKSSYNEQFF	TGTGCCAGCAGTCCCACATTGGAGAAGAGCTCCTACAATGAGCAGTTCTTC
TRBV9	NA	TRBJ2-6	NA	CASSVTRDSGANVLTF	TGTGCCAGCAGCGTAACTCGGGATTCTGGGGCCAACGTCCTGACTTTC
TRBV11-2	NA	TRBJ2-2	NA	CASSFIPTQPRLAGELFF	TGTGCCAGCAGCTTTATCCCCACGCAGCCCCGTTTGGCCGGGGAGCTGTTTTTT
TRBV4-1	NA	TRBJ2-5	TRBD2	CASSQGLAGSETQYF	TGCGCCAGCAGCCAAGGACTAGCGGGATCAGAGACCCAGTACTTC
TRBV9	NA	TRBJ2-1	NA	CASSVEDWERQFF	TGTGCCAGCAGCGTAGAGGATTGGGAGCGGCAGTTCTTC
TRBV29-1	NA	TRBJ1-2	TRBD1	CSVEDRTGEGYTF	TGCAGCGTTGAAGACAGGACAGGGGAGGGCTACACCTTC
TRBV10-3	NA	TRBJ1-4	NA	CAISPKQGLGKLFF	TGTGCCATCAGTCCCAAGCAGGGGCTTGGAAAACTGTTTTTT
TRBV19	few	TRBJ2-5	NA	CASSEGLQETQYF	TGTGCCAGTAGTGAAGGACTCCAAGAGACCCAGTACTTC
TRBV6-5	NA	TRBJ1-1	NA	CASSFLRGDTEAFF	TGTGCCAGCAGTTTCCTAAGGGGGGATACTGAAGCTTTCTTT
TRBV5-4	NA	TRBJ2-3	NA	CASSLVIGPDTQYF	TGTGCCAGCAGCTTGGTAATTGGGCCCGATACGCAGTATTTT
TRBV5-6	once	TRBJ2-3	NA	CASSFLVGGATDTQYF	TGTGCCAGCAGTTTCTTGGTTGGAGGGGCCACAGATACGCAGTATTTT
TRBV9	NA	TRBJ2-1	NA	CASSGQKTENEQFF	TGTGCCAGCAGCGGACAGAAAACGGAAAATGAGCAGTTCTTC
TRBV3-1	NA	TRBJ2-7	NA	CASRGATLYEQYF	TGTGCCAGCAGGGGAGCGACACTTTACGAGCAGTACTTC
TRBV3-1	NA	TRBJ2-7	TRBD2	CASSQDLAGGLVEQYF	TGTGCCAGCAGCCAAGATCTAGCGGGAGGCCTCGTCGAGCAGTACTTC
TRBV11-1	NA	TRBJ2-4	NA	CASTLDGTKLPAPQNIQYF	TGTGCCAGCACCCTAGACGGGACAAAGCTTCCGGCTCCTCAAAACATTCAGTACTTC
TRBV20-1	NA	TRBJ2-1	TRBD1	CSAPGTGRVNEQFF	TGCAGTGCTCCCGGGACAGGGAGGGTGAATGAGCAGTTCTTC
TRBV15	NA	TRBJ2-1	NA	CATSRDRGGQGSSEQFF	TGTGCCACCAGCAGAGACCGGGGGGGACAGGGTTCAAGTGAGCAGTTCTTC
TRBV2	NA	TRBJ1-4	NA	CASTTGWRKLFF	TGTGCCAGCACCACAGGGTGGAGAAAACTGTTTTTT
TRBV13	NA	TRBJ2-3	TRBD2	CASSSSGTSGPLRARYF	TGTGCCAGCAGCTCCTCCGGGACTAGCGGACCCCTTAGGGCGCGGTATTTT